The 12 T cell receptor beta chains reported below all come from one sample, sequenced in a study of blood T cell repertoires in COVID-19. TCRdb keeps only in-frame clones here, not all; method: immunoSEQ multiplex PCR. This table has approximately 300,000 clones, around 88% appearing once. The specimen was peripheral blood. These receptors were obtained from a man aged 40-55 years with acute or convalescent COVID-19.

This chain connects TRBV4-1 to TRBJ1-3; 9 nucleotides agree with TRBD1. V gave up 3 bases and J gave up 2 bases; unmatched junction bases: 11. This CDR3 contains 18 residues. Germline loops: CDR1 MGHRA, CDR2 YSYEKL. CDR3 bases: TGCGCCAGCAGCCATTCACCCACAGGGGGCATGACTGGAAACACCATATATTTT. It yields the protein CASSHSPTGGMTGNTIYF.

V gene TRBV4-2 combines with J gene TRBJ1-4, with TRBD1 matching over 8 bases. Germline V gene sequence: CDR1 LGHNA, CDR2 YNFKEQ. The CDR3 is 16 amino acids. The V gene end was trimmed by 3 bases and the J gene end by 16 bases; junction bases not matched to a gene: 19. CDR3 bases: TGTGCCAGCAGCCACCCTCGGGGCAGGGGGCGGGTACGGCAGTTTTTT. Translating it yields CASSHPRGRGRVRQFF.

The genes are TRBV9 and TRBJ1-4; 7 bases map to TRBD1. Germline trimming cut 2 bases from V and 6 bases from J; bases unmatched to any gene: 7. CDR1 SGDLS and CDR2 YYNGEE come from the germline V gene. The CDR3 is made up of 15 amino acids. CDR3 in DNA: TGTGCCAGCAGCGTCAGTCAGACAGGGTATGAAAAACTGTTTTTT. It yields the protein CASSVSQTGYEKLFF.

The genes are TRBV20-1 and TRBJ2-3, with TRBD2 matching 8 bases. The CDR3 totals 15 residues. CDR1 and CDR2 from the germline V gene are DFQATT and SNEGSKA (reference sequence). V gave up 6 bases and J gave up 0 bases; unmatched junction bases: 8. CDR3 in amino acids: CSASYGLASTDTQYF. The CDR3 coding sequence is TGCAGTGCAAGTTACGGACTAGCCAGCACAGATACGCAGTATTTT.

The chain has TRBV2 and TRBJ2-2, with TRBD2 identical over 11 bases. Germline loops: CDR1 SNHLY, CDR2 FYNNEI. V lost 9 bases, J lost 8 bases, and 8 bases stayed unmatched. This CDR3 comprises 14 residues. The CDR3 sequence is CASRTSGSGGELFF. The DNA of the CDR3 is TGTGCCAGTCGGACTAGCGGGTCCGGGGGGGAGCTGTTTTTT.

J is TRBJ1-3 and V is TRBV5-1, with TRBD1 as a possible D gene (6 bases). The germline V gene has CDR1 SGHRS and CDR2 YFSETQ. The CDR3 consists of 17 residues. Trimming stripped 6 bases from V and 3 bases from J, with 22 bases between. DNA of the CDR3: TGCGCCAGCACCTGGGGCACGAACGGACAGATTGGAAACACCATATATTTT. Its protein is CASTWGTNGQIGNTIYF.

This clone was found once. The V and J genes are TRBV9 and TRBJ2-6; 7 bases line up with TRBD2. Losses at the gene ends were 4 bases for V and 3 bases for J; bases not matched to a gene: 4. The CDR3 contains 15 residues. The germline V gene has CDR1 SGDLS and CDR2 YYNGEE. The CDR3 reads CASSLGGGGANVLTF. The CDR3 DNA reads TGTGCCAGCAGCCTTGGCGGGGGTGGGGCCAACGTCCTGACTTTC.

The chain recombines TRBV5-1 with TRBJ2-3; D gene unclear. The germline CDR1 and CDR2 sequences are SGHRS and YFSETQ. Trimming left V 4 bases short and J 3 bases short, with 9 bases between. The CDR3 runs 13 residues. The CDR3 here is CASSASRTDTQYF. The CDR3 DNA reads as TGCGCCAGCAGCGCCTCTAGGACAGATACGCAGTATTTT.

This clone turned up a few times. This rearrangement joins TRBV7-2 to TRBJ2-1, with D maybe TRBD2 (5 bases). V was trimmed by 5 bases and J by 12 bases, leaving 11 bases between them. There are 11 residues in the CDR3. Germline CDR1 and CDR2: SGHTA and FQGNSA. As DNA, the CDR3 is TGTGCCAGCAGCAGAATCGGAGGGCAGTTCTTC. Translation gives CASSRIGGQFF.

V is TRBV10-1 and J is TRBJ1-2; maybe TRBD1 (5 bases). Germline CDR1 is WNHNN and CDR2 is SYGVQD (reference sequence). This CDR3 spans 15 amino acids. The V end was cut by 6 bases, the J end by 3 bases, with 17 bases between. The CDR3 DNA reads TGCGCCAGCAGCGCTCAGCAGGGTTACGACTATGGCTACACCTTC. The encoded protein is CASSAQQGYDYGYTF.

The chain carries TRBV5-1 and TRBJ1-4; 7 nucleotides match TRBD1. The CDR3 contains 15 residues. V shed 5 bases and J 8 bases; nucleotides not matched to a gene: 12. CDR1 is SGHRS and CDR2 is YFSETQ in the germline V gene. CDR3 in DNA: TGCGCCAGCAGTCGTCGTACAGGGGCCCAGGAAAAACTGTTTTTT. Its translation: CASSRRTGAQEKLFF.

This clone was counted only a few times. The chain joins TRBV24-1 to TRBJ2-1; possible D gene TRBD1, 5 bases. The ends were cut back, 7 bases at V and 6 bases at J, with 15 bases in the middle. The germline CDR1 and CDR2 sequences are KGHDR and SFDVKD. The CDR3 covers 14 residues. The CDR3 sequence: CATRAPGALNEQFF. Here the CDR3 DNA reads TGTGCCACCAGGGCCCCTGGGGCCCTCAATGAGCAGTTCTTC.